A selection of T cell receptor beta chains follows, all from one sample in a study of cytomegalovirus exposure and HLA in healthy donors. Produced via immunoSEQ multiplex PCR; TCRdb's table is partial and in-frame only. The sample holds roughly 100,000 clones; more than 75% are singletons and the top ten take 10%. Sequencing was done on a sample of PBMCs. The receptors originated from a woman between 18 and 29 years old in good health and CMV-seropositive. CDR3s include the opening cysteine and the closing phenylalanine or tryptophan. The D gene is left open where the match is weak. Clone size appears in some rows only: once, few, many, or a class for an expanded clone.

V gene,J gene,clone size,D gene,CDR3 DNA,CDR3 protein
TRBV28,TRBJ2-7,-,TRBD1,TGTGCCAGCAGTCCCTCCGGGACAGGGCCCTACGAGCAGTACTTC,CASSPSGTGPYEQYF
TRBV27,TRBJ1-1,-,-,TGTGCCAGCCATGAAAGCGCCTTGAACACTGAAGCTTTCTTT,CASHESALNTEAFF
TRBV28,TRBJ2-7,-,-,TGTGCCAGCAGTTCCCCAGGGGGAGGGTACTTC,CASSSPGGGYF
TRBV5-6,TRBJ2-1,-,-,TGTGCCAGCAGCTTTGACAGGATTAGCTCCTACAATGAGCAGTTCTTC,CASSFDRISSYNEQFF
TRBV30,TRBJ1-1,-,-,TGTGCCTGGAGTGTAGGAGTAGGCGGCACTGAAGCTTTCTTT,CAWSVGVGGTEAFF
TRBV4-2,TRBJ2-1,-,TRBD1,TGTGCCAGCACCCGACGACAGGGGCAGGACAATGAGCAGTTCTTC,CASTRRQGQDNEQFF
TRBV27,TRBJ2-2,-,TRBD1,TGTGCCAGCAGTTACGCCAGGGGGACCGGGGAGCTGTTTTTT,CASSYARGTGELFF
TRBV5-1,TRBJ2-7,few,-,TGCGCCAGCAGCTTGCGGGCCTACGAGCAGTACTTC,CASSLRAYEQYF
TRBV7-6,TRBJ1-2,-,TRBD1,TGTGCCAGCAGCACCACTGACAGGGGGGGTTCATATGGCTACACCTTC,CASSTTDRGGSYGYTF
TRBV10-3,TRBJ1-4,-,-,TGTGCCATCAGTTTAGGGCAGGGGTCTAATGAAAAACTGTTTTTT,CAISLGQGSNEKLFF
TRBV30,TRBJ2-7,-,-,TGTGCCTGGAGTGGTCGGACAGTTGCGGAGCAGTACTTC,CAWSGRTVAEQYF
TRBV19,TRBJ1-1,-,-,TGTGCCAGTGGGACATTTGAAGCTTTCTTT,CASGTFEAFF
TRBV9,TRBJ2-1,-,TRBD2,TGTGCCAGCAGCGTAAGGGGCGGGGGGGCCTACAATGAGCAGTTCTTC,CASSVRGGGAYNEQFF
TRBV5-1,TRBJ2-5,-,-,TGCGCCAGCAGCTTAGTCAGGTTGCAAGAGACCCAGTACTTC,CASSLVRLQETQYF
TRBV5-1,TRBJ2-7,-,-,TGCGCCAGCAGCTCCGCCTACGAGCAGTACTTC,CASSSAYEQYF
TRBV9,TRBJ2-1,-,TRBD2,TGTGCCAGCAGCCCCTCTGCGGCTAGCGGGAAAAACAATGAGCAGTTCTTC,CASSPSAASGKNNEQFF
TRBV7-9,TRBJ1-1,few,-,TGTGCCAGCAGCTTGCAGGACAGTGAAGCTTTCTTT,CASSLQDSEAFF
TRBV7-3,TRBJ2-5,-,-,TGTGCCAGCAGCTTACTAGGTGGCGAGACCCAGTACTTC,CASSLLGGETQYF
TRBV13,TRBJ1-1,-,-,TGTGCCAGCAGCTTAGTTCGGCGGGTGAGGCAGGCATTAACGGCGAACACTGAAGCTTTCTTT,CASSLVRRVRQALTANTEAFF
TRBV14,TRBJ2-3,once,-,TGTGCCAGCAGCCTTCCCGACTCGGATACGCAGTATTTT,CASSLPDSDTQYF
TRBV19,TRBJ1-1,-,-,TGTGCCAGTAGTATAGTTCGGGGGGCCACTGAAGCTTTCTTT,CASSIVRGATEAFF
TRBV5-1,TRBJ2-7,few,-,TGCGCCAGCAGCGGGTCAGGGGCAGAGCAGTACTTC,CASSGSGAEQYF
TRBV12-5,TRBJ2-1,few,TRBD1,TGTGCTAGTGGTTCGACAGGGGCCTCGAATGAGCAGTTCTTC,CASGSTGASNEQFF
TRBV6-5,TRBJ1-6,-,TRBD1,TGTGCCAGCAGTTTGCCCGGACAGGGCCGTCGAGCACCCCTCCACTTT,CASSLPGQGRRAPLHF
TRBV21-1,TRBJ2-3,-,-,TGTGCCAGCAGCAATATCGGACCAATTGACCCCCAACACCAGGGGGACTCTAGCACAGATACGCAGTATTTT,CASSNIGPIDPQHQGDSSTDTQYF
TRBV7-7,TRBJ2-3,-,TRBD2,TGTGCCAGCAGCCCAAGGGGAGCGGGGAGAGATACGCAGTATTTT,CASSPRGAGRDTQYF
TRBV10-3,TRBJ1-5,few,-,TGTGCCATCAGTGAGTCTGGAAGCAGGGTAGGCAATCAGCCCCAGCATTTT,CAISESGSRVGNQPQHF
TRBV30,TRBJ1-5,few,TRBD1,TGTGCCTGGAGTGTGGGGACAGTCAATCAGCCCCAGCATTTT,CAWSVGTVNQPQHF
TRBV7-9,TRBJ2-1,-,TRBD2,TGTGCCAGCAGCTTTCAACCACTAGCGGGAGGCGATGAGCAGTTCTTC,CASSFQPLAGGDEQFF
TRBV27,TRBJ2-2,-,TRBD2,TGTGCCAGCAGCTTCACTAGCGAAACCGGGGAGCTGTTTTTT,CASSFTSETGELFF
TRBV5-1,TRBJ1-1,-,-,TGCGCCAGCGGCAGTGATCCGGGTAGGGCTTTCTTT,CASGSDPGRAFF
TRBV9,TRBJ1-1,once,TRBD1,TGTGCCAGCAGTACAGGGGTGAACACTGAAGCTTTCTTT,CASSTGVNTEAFF